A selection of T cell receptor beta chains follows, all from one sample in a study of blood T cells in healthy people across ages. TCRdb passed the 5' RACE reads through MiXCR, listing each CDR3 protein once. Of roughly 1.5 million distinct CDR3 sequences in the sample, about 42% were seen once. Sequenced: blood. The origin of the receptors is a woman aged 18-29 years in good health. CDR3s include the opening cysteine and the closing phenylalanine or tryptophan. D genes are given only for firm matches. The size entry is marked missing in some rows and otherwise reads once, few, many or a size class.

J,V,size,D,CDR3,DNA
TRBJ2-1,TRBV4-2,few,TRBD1,CASSQDFPDRALTGGMNEQFF,TGTGCCAGCAGCCAAGATTTCCCAGACAGGGCATTGACTGGAGGTATGAATGAGCAGTTCTTC
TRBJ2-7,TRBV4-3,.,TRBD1,CASSQDSTAGQGYEQYF,TGCGCCAGCAGCCAAGACTCAACCGCGGGACAGGGATACGAGCAGTACTTC
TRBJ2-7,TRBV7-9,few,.,CASSLAWAWGRATDYEQYF,TGTGCCAGCAGCTTAGCGTGGGCTTGGGGACGAGCGACAGACTACGAGCAGTACTTC
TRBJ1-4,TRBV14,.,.,CASSQVNLPGEKLFF,TGTGCCAGCAGCCAAGTAAACCTACCGGGCGAAAAACTGTTTTTT
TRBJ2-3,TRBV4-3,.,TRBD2,CASSPAGRGTDTQYF,TGCGCCAGCAGCCCAGCAGGGAGGGGCACAGATACGCAGTATTTT
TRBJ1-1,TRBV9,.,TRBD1,CASSWDRGTEAFF,TGTGCCAGCAGCTGGGACAGGGGCACTGAAGCTTTCTTT
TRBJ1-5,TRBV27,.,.,CASSLGYLDQPQHF,TGTGCCAGCAGTCTGGGTTATTTGGATCAGCCCCAGCATTTT
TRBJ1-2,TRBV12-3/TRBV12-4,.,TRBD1,CASNVGTAYGYTF,TGTGCCAGCAACGTGGGGACAGCCTATGGCTACACCTTC
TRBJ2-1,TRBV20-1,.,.,CSASRLDTTMKQFF,TGCAGTGCTAGCCGGTTGGACACGACAATGAAGCAGTTCTTC
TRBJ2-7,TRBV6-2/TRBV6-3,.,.,CASSRPSGGLTYEQYF,TGTGCCAGCAGTCGACCCTCAGGGGGGCTGACCTACGAGCAGTACTTC
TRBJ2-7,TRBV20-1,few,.,CSAVVLSSYEQYF,TGCAGTGCTGTAGTGCTGAGCTCCTACGAGCAGTACTTC
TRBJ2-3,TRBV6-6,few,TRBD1,CASSLGQGETTDTQYF,TGTGCCAGCAGCCTCGGACAGGGGGAGACGACAGATACGCAGTATTTT
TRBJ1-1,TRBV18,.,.,CASSPYGIYNTEAFF,TGTGCCAGCTCACCATATGGAATTTATAACACTGAAGCTTTCTTT
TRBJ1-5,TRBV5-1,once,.,CASSLGPESDNQPQHF,TGCGCCAGCAGCTTGGGGCCAGAAAGTGACAATCAGCCCCAGCATTTT
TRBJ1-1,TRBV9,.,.,CASSVVVHGNTEAFF,TGTGCCAGCAGCGTAGTTGTGCACGGGAACACTGAAGCTTTCTTT
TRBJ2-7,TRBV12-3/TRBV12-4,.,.,CASRGLFYEQYF,TGTGCCAGCAGGGGCCTATTCTACGAGCAGTACTTC
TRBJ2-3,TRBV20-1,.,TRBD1,CSARDSAGQGPTDTQYF,TGCAGTGCTAGAGATTCCGCGGGACAGGGGCCCACAGATACGCAGTATTTT
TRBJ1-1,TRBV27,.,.,CARMNRAGTEAFF,TGTGCCAGGATGAACAGGGCGGGCACTGAAGCTTTCTTT
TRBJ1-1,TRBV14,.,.,CASSQDHGTVNTEAFF,TGTGCCAGCAGCCAAGATCACGGGACGGTGAACACTGAAGCTTTCTTT
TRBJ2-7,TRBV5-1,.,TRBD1,CAGSHPGQGYEQYF,TGCGCCGGCAGCCATCCGGGACAGGGCTACGAGCAGTACTTC
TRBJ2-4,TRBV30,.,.,CAWAGTPTQYF,TGTGCCTGGGCCGGGACGCCCACCCAGTACTTC
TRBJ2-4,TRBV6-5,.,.,CASSTDTGQAKNIQYF,TGTGCCAGCAGTACGGACACCGGGCAGGCCAAAAACATTCAGTACTTC
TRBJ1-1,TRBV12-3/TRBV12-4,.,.,CASSFSWNTEAFF,TGTGCCAGCAGTTTCTCCTGGAACACTGAAGCTTTCTTT